This TCR beta chain emerged from a study of cytomegalovirus exposure and HLA in healthy donors. Primers for the PCR totalled 60 Vbeta and 13 Jbeta. Clones were sequenced by immunoSEQ multiplex PCR, and TCRdb holds only the in-frame ones, with some missing. Here the sample spans roughly 100,000 clones, around four fifths being singletons. The sequence was collected from a woman between 40 and 50 years old in good health and CMV-seropositive. Sequenced material: PBMCs.

CDR3: CASRSQGGHEQYF. The CDR3 nucleotides are TGTGCCAGCAGATCTCAGGGGGGCCACGAGCAGTACTTC. The V call is TRBV6-5, the J call TRBJ2-7; D possibly corresponds to TRBD1 (7 bases). The ends were cut back, 6 bases at V and 5 bases at J, with 14 bases in the middle. This CDR3 has 13 residues. Germline CDR1 is MNHEY and CDR2 is SVGAGI.